This T cell receptor (beta chain) stems from a study of beta chain features in type 1 diabetes. This clone was counted between two and nine times. The target antigen is unknown. A single heparinised blood sample, averaging approximately 110 mL, was obtained per donor. Naive, central memory, regulatory and stem cell-like memory cells within the CD4+ compartment were sorted using CD45RO/CCR7/CD25/CD127/CD95/CD27. As every portion of the isolated RNA was reverse transcribed, the sequencing read expressed TCRB transcripts. Repertoires were generated with immunoSEQ multiplex PCR, while TCRdb's copy carries only in-frame clones and drops some. The sample has 300,000 to 400,000 clones; approximately 15% are singletons. The CDR3 consists of 13 residues. Germline values: CDR1 SEHNR, CDR2 FQNEAQ (reference sequence). The V and J ends lost 4 bases and 5 bases respectively, with 11 bases between them. Study results and limitations: There was a moderate but significant shortening of TCRB CDR3s in all four CD4+ subsets of Type 1 diabetes patients.

The chain combines TRBV7-9 with TRBJ2-5; tentative D call: TRBD1 (6 bases). Input material: naive CD4+ T cells from blood. This TCR was sampled from a woman under 30 with type 1 diabetes. The CDR3 region has the DNA TGTGCCAGCAGCTCCAGGGGCGACGAGACCCAGTACTTC. Its translation: CASSSRGDETQYF.